These 25 T cell receptor beta chains originate from one sample sequenced in a study of post-analysis software for immune sequencing data. General study points: Five or six TRBV segments (TRBV5-6, TRBV5-1 and TRBV20-1 among them) occurred more frequently in patients than in controls.

Antigen specificity for these receptors is unknown. Unique molecular identifiers were carried by the TCR beta cDNA libraries. TCRdb itself ran the PCR reads through MiXCR, one entry per CDR3 protein. This table has 500,000 to 600,000 distinct CDR3 sequences, around 47% appearing once. Sequenced: blood. These receptors were collected from a girl aged 10 to 17 with multiple sclerosis.

The chain links TRBV9 to TRBJ2-7; the match to TRBD1 covers 12 bases. The CDR3 consists of 15 residues. Germline V lookup: CDR1 SGDLS, CDR2 YYNGEE. Unmatched junction bases numbered 9, after V lost 4 bases and J lost 7 bases. In DNA form, the CDR3 reads TGTGCCAGCAGCACGGGACAGGGGGCGCCGGGGGAGCAGTACTTC. Its protein product is CASSTGQGAPGEQYF.

V usage is TRBV4-1 and J usage is TRBJ1-5; D might be TRBD1 (5 bases). The CDR3 covers 14 residues. Germline CDR1 MGHRA, CDR2 YSYEKL. The ends were cut back, 0 bases at V and 5 bases at J, with 8 bases in the middle. This CDR3 reads CASSQESGYQPQHF. CDR3 DNA: TGCGCCAGCAGCCAAGAATCAGGGTATCAGCCCCAGCATTTT.

This clonotype was recorded once. The chain couples TRBV12-3 or TRBV12-4 to TRBJ2-7; a weak D match, TRBD2 (5 bases). There are 15 residues in the CDR3. V gave up 1 base and J gave up 1 base, with 11 bases separating them. The CDR3 here is CASSLVKTISYEQYF. The CDR3 region has the DNA TGTGCCAGCAGTTTAGTAAAGACTATTTCCTACGAGCAGTACTTC.

The CDR3 region has the DNA TGCGCCAGCAGCCCTCGACGTACAGGGGGAAACGAGCAGTACTTC. This gives the protein CASSPRRTGGNEQYF. The chain recombines TRBV5-1 with TRBJ2-7; 8 nucleotides line up with TRBD1. The V gene's germline CDR1 is SGHRS and CDR2 YFSETQ. The CDR3 is 15 residues long. The V and J ends lost 4 bases and 5 bases, in that order; junction bases with no gene match: 11.

Notes on this clonotype: Germline and junction disagree at one end, which may indicate a read error. The J gene is TRBJ2-4, the V gene TRBV7-7, with 7 bases lining up with TRBD2. Germline CDR1 and CDR2: SSHAT and FNYEAQ (reference sequence). This CDR3 region has 15 residues. CDR3 region: CASSLLPSGPNEQYF. The CDR3 bases are TGTGCTAGCAGCTTATTGCCTAGCGGACCTAATGAGCAGTACTTC.

This chain links TRBV15 with TRBJ2-1; D is uncertain. With 1 base removed from V and 10 bases from J, the gap between germline ends came to 8 bases. Germline CDR1 LNHNV, CDR2 YYDKDF (reference sequence). The CDR3 contains 12 residues. CDR3 amino acids: CATSRAGPEQFF. CDR3 in DNA: TGTGCCACCAGCAGAGCCGGACCAGAGCAGTTCTTC.

This clonotype was seen only once. The genes are TRBV5-6 and TRBJ2-5, with TRBD2 as a possible D gene (6 bases). CDR1 and CDR2 from the germline V gene are SGHDT and YYEEEE. The CDR3 extends over 17 amino acids. Deletions cut 6 bases from V and 4 bases from J, with 25 bases between. CDR3 nucleotide sequence: TGTGCCAGCAACTTACCTAGCGAGCTACCGTCGGGAGAGACCCAGTACTTC. Translating gives CASNLPSELPSGETQYF.

The chain links TRBV18 to TRBJ2-1; 9 bases agree with TRBD1. Near its end, the DNA agrees better with TRBJ2-7, so the J call may be wrong. The CDR3 covers 15 residues. CDR1 is KGHSH and CDR2 is LQKENI in the germline V gene. The DNA of the CDR3 is TGTGCCAGCTCATCACGGACAGGGGACTACAATGAGCAGTACTTC. Translation: CASSSRTGDYNEQYF.

Written as DNA, the CDR3 is TGTGCCAGCATGGGAGTCCAAGGCAGGCGAGAGACCCAGTACTTC. Encoded protein: CASMGVQGRRETQYF. The chain recombines TRBV12-3 or TRBV12-4 with TRBJ2-5; perhaps TRBD2 as D (5 bases). V lost 7 bases, J lost 4 bases, and 19 bases lay in between. The length of the CDR3 is 15 residues.

To note about this clonotype: A read error may produce the germline difference seen at one junction end. The chain is built from TRBV5-1 and TRBJ2-2; D may correspond to TRBD1 or TRBD2 (6 bases each). CDR1 and CDR2 from the germline V gene are SGHRS and YFSETQ. This CDR3 region has 16 residues. CDR3 protein: CASSLENRAVTGGLFF. Written as DNA, the CDR3 is TGCGCCAGCAGCTTGGAGAACAGGGCAGTCACCGGGGGGCTGTTTTTT.

With regard to this clonotype: A read error may produce the germline difference seen at one junction end. V usage is TRBV15 and J usage is TRBJ2-7, with D possibly matching TRBD2 (6 bases). CDR3 length equals 15 residues. Germline V gives CDR1 LNHNV, CDR2 YYDKDF (reference sequence). In DNA form, the CDR3 reads TGTGTCACCAGCAGAGATCCGGGGGTCTCCTACGAGCAGTACTTC. Translated, it gives CVTSRDPGVSYEQYF.

The chain links TRBV20-1 to TRBJ1-2, with D perhaps TRBD1 (5 bases). Germline CDR1 and CDR2: DFQATT and SNEGSKA (reference sequence). V was clipped by 5 bases and J by 6 bases, with 13 bases between them. CDR3 size: 12 residues. The CDR3 DNA reads TGCAGTGCTCCTATCCTGGGACATGGCTACACCTTC. Protein sequence: CSAPILGHGYTF.

This clonotype turned up a few times. CDR3 amino acids: CSASSKGLGETQYF. The CDR3 DNA follows: TGCAGTGCTAGCTCTAAGGGGCTTGGTGAGACCCAGTACTTC. This chain joins TRBV20-1 and TRBJ2-7; D is perhaps TRBD1 (5 bases). The end of the DNA fits TRBJ2-5 better, so the J call may be wrong. The CDR3 contains 14 residues. Germline CDR1 reads DFQATT; CDR2 reads SNEGSKA (reference sequence).

As concerns this clonotype: A much larger clone differs by one base, so this may be a read error. The V call is TRBV10-3, the J call TRBJ2-1; the D gene is possibly TRBD2 (6 bases). This CDR3 contains 13 residues. Germline assignment: CDR1 ENHRY and CDR2 SYGVKD. The CDR3 reads CAISELGSGERFF. CDR3 coding DNA: TGTGCCATCAGTGAGCTAGGTTCGGGAGAGCGGTTCTTC.

About this clonotype: The junction differs from germline at one of its ends, possibly a read error. The CDR3 DNA is TGCGGCGTTGAAGATCAAGGTCGGGGGGGCGTTGTAGATACGCAGTATTTT. It encodes CGVEDQGRGGVVDTQYF. The chain employs TRBV29-1 and TRBJ2-3; 8 positions agree with TRBD2. CDR1 SQVTM and CDR2 ANQGSEA come from the germline V gene. The CDR3 contains 17 residues.

This clonotype was picked up a small number of times. The chain employs TRBV5-1 and TRBJ2-3; TRBD2 agrees at 8 bases. Germline V gene sequence: CDR1 SGHRS, CDR2 YFSETQ. The trim removed 3 bases at V and 4 bases at J, leaving 13 bases unmatched. CDR3 size: 17 residues. This chain's CDR3 is CASSWTIEREGPDTQYF. The CDR3 DNA is TGCGCCAGCAGCTGGACCATCGAACGGGAGGGCCCAGATACGCAGTATTTT.

The V call is TRBV7-6, the J call TRBJ2-7, with a tentative D call TRBD2 (5 bases). Trimming pared 3 bases from V and 1 base from J, leaving 10 bases between. This CDR3 contains 14 residues. Germline CDR1 reads SGHVS; CDR2 reads FNYEAQ. CDR3 DNA: TGTGCCAGCAGCTTGAACGGGGATTCCTACGAGCAGTACTTC. It specifies CASSLNGDSYEQYF.

This chain joins TRBV12-3 or TRBV12-4 and TRBJ2-3, with 10 bases fitting TRBD2. The CDR3 sequence is 14 residues long. With V trimmed by 6 bases and J by 4 bases, 4 bases remained unmatched. The CDR3 DNA reads TGTGCCAGCAGACTAGCGGGACTACCAGATACGCAGTATTTT. It specifies CASRLAGLPDTQYF.

The V gene is TRBV12-3 or TRBV12-4, the J gene TRBJ1-2, with D possibly TRBD1 on 6 matching bases. CDR3 length equals 17 residues. Trimming removed 0 bases at V and 7 bases at J, with 21 bases between. In DNA form, the CDR3 reads TGTGCCAGCAGTTTAGCCCCACCCGCGAACAGGGTGGGTGGCTACACCTTC. Its translation is CASSLAPPANRVGGYTF.

The rearrangement uses TRBV7-2 and TRBJ2-7; 8 bases fit TRBD2. The CDR3 is 16 residues long. The germline V gene has CDR1 SGHTA and CDR2 FQGNSA. The V gene end was trimmed by 5 bases and the J gene end by 4 bases; junction bases not matched to a gene: 13. CDR3 amino acids: CASSVTGGTERYEQYF. The CDR3, as DNA: TGTGCCAGCAGCGTAACGGGGGGGACTGAAAGATACGAGCAGTACTTC.

The chain joins TRBV4-1 to TRBJ2-3; D unresolved. Germline lookup yields CDR1 MGHRA and CDR2 YSYEKL. This CDR3 region has 14 residues. The V end was cut by 7 bases, the J end by 0 bases, with 11 bases between. CDR3 region: CASKRLSSTDTQYF. The CDR3 nucleotides read TGCGCCAGCAAACGCCTTTCTAGCACAGATACGCAGTATTTT.

The chain uses TRBV14 and TRBJ2-5; D call uncertain. Deletions cut 3 bases from V and 11 bases from J, with 13 bases between. The germline CDR1 and CDR2 sequences are SGHDN and FVKESK. The CDR3 runs 12 residues. CDR3 amino acids: CASSHQLRRQYF. The CDR3 DNA reads TGTGCCAGCAGCCACCAACTAAGGCGGCAGTACTTC.

This chain connects TRBV12-3 or TRBV12-4 to TRBJ2-1; D is perhaps TRBD2 (7 bases). The V gene lost 3 bases and the J gene lost 15 bases, with 15 bases spanning the gap. This CDR3 has 12 residues. As DNA, the CDR3 is TGTGCCAGCAGTTTGAGGGGGGGCACCTTGTTCTTC. Protein sequence: CASSLRGGTLFF.

The rearrangement joins TRBV24-1 to TRBJ2-3, with TRBD1 matching 8 bases. J lost 5 bases, V lost 2 bases, and 11 bases had no gene match. Germline V gene lookup returns CDR1 KGHDR and CDR2 SFDVKD. The CDR3 totals 17 residues. In DNA form, the CDR3 reads TGTGCCACCAGTGATTCCACAGGGGGACAGGCGGGAGATACGCAGTATTTT. This gives the protein CATSDSTGGQAGDTQYF.

The chain is built from TRBV4-1 and TRBJ1-5; 9 nucleotides match TRBD1. CDR1 and CDR2 (germline): MGHRA, YSYEKL. The CDR3 extends over 18 amino acids. J gave up 0 bases and V 0 bases, and 6 bases lay outside the gene matches. The CDR3 DNA reads as TGCGCCAGCAGCCAAGAAAAGGGACAGGGTAATAGCAATCAGCCCCAGCATTTT. This gives the protein CASSQEKGQGNSNQPQHF.